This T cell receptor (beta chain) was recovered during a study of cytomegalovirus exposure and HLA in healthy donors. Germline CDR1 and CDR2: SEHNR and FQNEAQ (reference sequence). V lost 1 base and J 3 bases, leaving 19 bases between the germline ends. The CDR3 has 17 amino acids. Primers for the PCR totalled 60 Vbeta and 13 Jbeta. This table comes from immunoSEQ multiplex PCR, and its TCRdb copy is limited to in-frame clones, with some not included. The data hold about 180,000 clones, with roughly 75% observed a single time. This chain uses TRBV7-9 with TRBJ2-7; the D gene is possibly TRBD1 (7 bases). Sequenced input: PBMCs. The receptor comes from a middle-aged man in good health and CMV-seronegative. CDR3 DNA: TGTGCCAGCAGCTTAGTGGGCAGGGGGGCCCTAAACTACGAGCAGTACTTC. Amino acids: CASSLVGRGALNYEQYF. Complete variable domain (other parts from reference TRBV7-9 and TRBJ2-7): DTGVSQNPRHKITKRGQNVTFRCDPISEHNRLYWYRQTLGQGPEFLTYFQNEAQLEKSRLLSDRFSAERPKGSFSTLEIQRTEQGDSAMYLCASSLVGRGALNYEQYFGPGTRLTVT.